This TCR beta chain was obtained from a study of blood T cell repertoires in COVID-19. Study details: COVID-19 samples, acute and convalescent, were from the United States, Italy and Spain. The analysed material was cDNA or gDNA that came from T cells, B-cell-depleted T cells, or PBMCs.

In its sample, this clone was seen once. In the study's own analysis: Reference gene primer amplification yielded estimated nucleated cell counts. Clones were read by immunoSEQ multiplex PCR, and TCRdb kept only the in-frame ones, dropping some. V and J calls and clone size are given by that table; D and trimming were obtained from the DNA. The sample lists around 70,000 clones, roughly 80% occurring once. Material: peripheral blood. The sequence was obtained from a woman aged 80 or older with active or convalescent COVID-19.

The CDR3 nucleotides are TGCGCCAGCAGCTCCACTCTAAGACAGGGCACAGATACGCAGTATTTT. It encodes CASSSTLRQGTDTQYF. The chain employs TRBV5-1 and TRBJ2-3, with a tentative D call TRBD1 (6 bases). Looked up from germline, CDR1 is SGHRS and CDR2 is YFSETQ. Trimming cost V 3 bases and J 1 base, with 15 bases left between them. The CDR3 has 16 amino acids.